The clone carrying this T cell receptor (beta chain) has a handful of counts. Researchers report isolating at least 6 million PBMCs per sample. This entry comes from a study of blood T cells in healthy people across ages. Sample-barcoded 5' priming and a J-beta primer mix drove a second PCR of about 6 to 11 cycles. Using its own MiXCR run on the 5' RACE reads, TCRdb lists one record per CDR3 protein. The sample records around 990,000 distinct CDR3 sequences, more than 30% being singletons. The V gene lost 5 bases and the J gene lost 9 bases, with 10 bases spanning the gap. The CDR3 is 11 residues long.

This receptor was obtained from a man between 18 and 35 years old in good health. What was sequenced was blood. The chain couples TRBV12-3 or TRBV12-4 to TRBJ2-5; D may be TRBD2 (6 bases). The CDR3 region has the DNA TGTGCCAGCAGTCAGGGACTCGCCCAGTACTTC. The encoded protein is CASSQGLAQYF.